This TCR beta chain was identified during a study of T cell changes during pregnancy in multiple sclerosis. Looked up from germline, CDR1 is SGDLS and CDR2 is YYNGEE. V was trimmed by 0 bases and J by 1 base, leaving 8 bases between them. CDR3 size: 14 residues. TCRdb's copy holds only in-frame clones and misses some; the assay was immunoSEQ multiplex PCR. This sample carries roughly 40,000 clones, roughly 90% of them seen once, and the ten largest clones take 0.43%. The specimen was CD4+ T cells from peripheral blood mononuclear cells, collected in the third trimester of pregnancy. This chain joins TRBV9 and TRBJ2-7, with D perhaps TRBD2 (5 bases). The sequence was obtained from a female donor with multiple sclerosis, enrolled in a pregnancy study. CDR3 DNA: TGTGCCAGCAGCGTAGTTGAGGGATCCTACGAGCAGTACTTC. Encoded protein: CASSVVEGSYEQYF.